The text below deals with one TCR beta chain. Vbeta (60) and Jbeta (13) primers were used in the PCR. Sequencing used immunoSEQ multiplex PCR; TCRdb keeps in-frame clones, though not all of them. The table includes some 150,000 clones, approximately 85% detected once. These data come from a study of cytomegalovirus exposure and HLA in healthy donors. With 6 bases removed from V and 0 bases from J, the gap between germline ends came to 13 bases. The CDR3 covers 15 residues. Germline V gene sequence: CDR1 MNHNS, CDR2 SASEGT. The donors were healthy bone marrow donors. This chain uses TRBV6-1 with TRBJ2-3; tentative D call: TRBD2 (6 bases). The receptor was derived from a man aged 45-60 years in good health and CMV-seropositive. The sample comprised PBMCs. The CDR3 DNA sequence: TGTGCCAGCAGGGAGGGGACCTACAGCACAGATACGCAGTATTTT. This codes for CASREGTYSTDTQYF.